A single sample is the source of the 26 T cell receptor beta chains below, sequenced in a study of beta chain features in type 1 diabetes. Whole-study results and caveats: All four CD4+ subsets of Type 1 diabetes patients contained TCRB CDR3s that were moderately but significantly shorter.

All of the isolated RNA was reverse transcribed, so expressed TCRB transcripts were sequenced. Assay used: immunoSEQ multiplex PCR; TCRdb lists only in-frame clones, some missing. In the table there are almost 350,000 clones, about a tenth of which are singletons. Their recognized antigens are unknown. The sequenced material came from central memory CD4+ T cells from blood. These receptors came from a man aged 25 to 45 with type 1 diabetes.

The gene calls are TRBV6-6 and TRBJ1-5; a weak D match, TRBD1 (5 bases). Germline V CDR1 and CDR2: MNHNY, SVGAGI (reference sequence). Trimming cost V 8 bases and J 4 bases, with 12 bases left between them. The CDR3 is 13 amino acids. CDR3 region: CASRGLTNQPQHF. The CDR3 DNA is TGTGCCAGCCGGGGCCTAACTAATCAGCCCCAGCATTTT.

This clone has more than one count but fewer than ten. J is TRBJ1-1 and V is TRBV6-1, with a tentative D call TRBD1 (5 bases). There are 14 residues in the CDR3. The V end lost 8 bases, the J end lost 1 base, and 14 bases lay between the germline ends. CDR1 MNHNS and CDR2 SASEGT come from the germline V gene. Here the CDR3 DNA reads TGTGCCAGCGCGTCACAAACAGGGAACACTGAAGCTTTCTTT. Its translation is CASASQTGNTEAFF.

The CDR3 DNA is TGTGCCAGCAGCTTAGGGGGCGCTGGGGCCAACGTCCTGACTTTC. Translated, it gives CASSLGGAGANVLTF. V gene TRBV7-8 combines with J gene TRBJ2-6; maybe TRBD1 (5 bases). The CDR3 has 15 amino acids. Per germline, CDR1 SGHVS and CDR2 FQNEAQ. The V end was cut by 1 base, the J end by 2 bases, with 6 bases between. Filled out from reference TRBV7-8 and TRBJ2-6, the complete variable domain reads GAGVSQSPRYKVAKRGQDVALRCDPISGHVSLFWYQQALGQGPEFLTYFQNEAQLDKSGLPSDRFFAERPEGSVSTLKIQRTQQEDSAVYLCASSLGGAGANVLTFGAGSRLTVL.

This clone was observed a few times. This rearrangement joins TRBV5-1 to TRBJ2-3; D gene unclear. This CDR3 comprises 15 residues. CDR1 and CDR2 from the germline V gene are SGHRS and YFSETQ. V lost 0 bases and J 0 bases, leaving 8 bases between the germline ends. The CDR3 loop reads CASSLDVGSTDTQYF. The CDR3 nucleotides read TGCGCCAGCAGCTTGGATGTAGGGAGCACAGATACGCAGTATTTT.

The chain has TRBV7-2 and TRBJ2-5; D is undetermined. The V and J ends lost 5 bases and 4 bases respectively, with 20 bases between them. Germline V gene sequence: CDR1 SGHTA, CDR2 FQGNSA. The length of the CDR3 is 16 residues. CDR3 in DNA: TGTGCCAGCAGCCCGTACCCGTGGGGTTCTAGAGAGACCCAGTACTTC. Residues: CASSPYPWGSRETQYF.

The V and J genes are TRBV29-1 and TRBJ2-3; possible D gene TRBD1, 6 bases. Germline values: CDR1 SQVTM, CDR2 ANQGSEA. Trimming pared 4 bases from V and 0 bases from J, leaving 11 bases between. CDR3 length: 14 amino acids. CDR3 protein: CSVVGQPSTDTQYF. The CDR3 bases are TGCAGCGTTGTTGGACAGCCTAGCACAGATACGCAGTATTTT.

This chain joins TRBV27 and TRBJ2-7, with 14 bases that match TRBD2. The CDR3 runs to 17 residues. V lost 2 bases, J lost 6 bases, and 9 bases stayed unmatched. Germline CDR1 reads MNHEY; CDR2 reads SMNVEV (reference sequence). CDR3 nucleotide sequence: TGTGCCAGCAGTTTAAGACTAGCGGGGGGGCAGTTTCTCGAGCAGTACTTC. Its translation is CASSLRLAGGQFLEQYF.

This chain connects TRBV5-1 to TRBJ1-5, with D tentatively TRBD1 (6 bases). CDR1 and CDR2 from the germline V gene are SGHRS and YFSETQ. V lost 1 base and J 6 bases, leaving 20 bases between the germline ends. The CDR3 totals 17 residues. The CDR3 loop reads CASSLFPGAEVAQPQHF. The CDR3 nucleotides read TGCGCCAGCAGCTTGTTTCCAGGGGCAGAGGTCGCTCAGCCCCAGCATTTT.

This clone has more than one count but fewer than ten. V is TRBV2 and J is TRBJ2-3, with a possible D match to TRBD2 (6 bases). Germline V lookup: CDR1 SNHLY, CDR2 FYNNEI. The CDR3 contains 14 residues. Between the trimmed V and J ends, which lost 4 bases and 7 bases, there was a span of 15 bases. CDR3 DNA sequence: TGTGCCAGCAGTGTGGGCCAGGAGGGAAATACGCAGTATTTT. It codes for CASSVGQEGNTQYF.

This chain joins TRBV5-6 and TRBJ2-5, with D possibly matching TRBD1 (6 bases). V lost 4 bases to trimming and J lost 3 bases, with 10 bases between them. The CDR3 is 13 residues long. Germline-derived CDR1 and CDR2 are SGHDT and YYEEEE. CDR3 sequence reads: CASSRDTKETQYF. In DNA form, the CDR3 reads TGTGCCAGCAGCCGGGACACCAAAGAGACCCAGTACTTC.

The chain employs TRBV7-2 and TRBJ2-2; D uncertain. The V end lost 3 bases, the J end lost 5 bases, and 10 bases lay between the germline ends. This CDR3 is built from 14 residues. The V gene's germline CDR1 is SGHTA and CDR2 FQGNSA. The CDR3 bases are TGTGCCAGCAGCTTGAATTCGGAAACCGGGGAGCTGTTTTTT. This gives the protein CASSLNSETGELFF.

The V gene is TRBV27, the J gene TRBJ2-4, with D tentatively TRBD2 (5 bases). Germline lookup yields CDR1 MNHEY and CDR2 SMNVEV (reference sequence). Trimming pared 1 base from V and 0 bases from J, leaving 13 bases between. This CDR3 has 17 amino acids. CDR3 in DNA: TGTGCCAGCAGTTTATTAGGAGCGAGCGGAGCCAAAAACATTCAGTACTTC. This translates into CASSLLGASGAKNIQYF.

This clone was picked up a small number of times. The J gene is TRBJ2-5, the V gene TRBV29-1; the D is unclear. The CDR3 runs 15 residues. Between the trimmed V and J ends, which lost 2 bases and 3 bases, there was a span of 16 bases. Germline values: CDR1 SQVTM, CDR2 ANQGSEA. This chain's CDR3 is CSVETARLDEETQYF. The CDR3 region has the DNA TGCAGCGTTGAAACGGCCAGGTTAGATGAAGAGACCCAGTACTTC.

This clone was seen ten or more times. The chain uses TRBV10-3 and TRBJ2-7; a possible D gene is TRBD2 (6 bases). The V and J ends lost 8 bases and 6 bases respectively, with 8 bases between them. The CDR3 contains 10 residues. Germline V gene lookup returns CDR1 ENHRY and CDR2 SYGVKD. The CDR3 spells CAIGGTEQYF. The CDR3 bases are TGTGCCATCGGGGGGACCGAGCAGTACTTC.

The genes are TRBV19 and TRBJ1-5, with TRBD1 matching over 7 bases. The junction had 2 bases not matched to a gene; V was cut back by 6 bases and J by 6 bases. CDR3 length equals 12 residues. Germline assignment: CDR1 LNHDA and CDR2 SQIVND (reference sequence). The CDR3 is CASRTGSQPQHF. CDR3 in DNA: TGTGCCAGTAGGACAGGGTCTCAGCCCCAGCATTTT.

This clone was detected many times. The V call is TRBV18, the J call TRBJ2-7, with a possible D match to TRBD2 (5 bases). The CDR3 consists of 15 residues. Per germline, CDR1 KGHSH and CDR2 LQKENI. V lost 2 bases and J 2 bases, leaving 13 bases between the germline ends. CDR3 sequence: CASSPMAGQAYEQYF. The CDR3 DNA is TGTGCCAGCTCACCAATGGCGGGTCAGGCCTACGAGCAGTACTTC.

This clone has just a few counts. The chain links TRBV5-6 to TRBJ1-4, with D hard to call. CDR3 length: 17 residues. Germline CDR1 reads SGHDT; CDR2 reads YYEEEE. Deletions cut 0 bases from V and 3 bases from J, with 15 bases between. In nucleotides, the CDR3 is TGTGCCAGCAGCTTGGTAACGGGAACGAAGGCTAATGAAAAACTGTTTTTT. Protein sequence: CASSLVTGTKANEKLFF.

The V and J genes are TRBV28 and TRBJ2-5, with TRBD2 matching over 10 bases. With V trimmed by 4 bases and J by 3 bases, 2 bases remained unmatched. Germline lookup yields CDR1 MDHEN and CDR2 SYDVKM. The CDR3 runs 14 residues. In DNA, the CDR3 is TGTGCCAGCAGTTCTGGACTAGCGGAAGAGACCCAGTACTTC. This translates into CASSSGLAEETQYF. Full variable domain (rest looked up from reference TRBV28 and TRBJ2-5): DVKVTQSSRYLVKRTGEKVFLECVQDMDHENMFWYRQDPGLGLRLIYFSYDVKMKEKGDIPEGYSVSREKKERFSLILESASTNQTSMYLCASSSGLAEETQYFGPGTRLLVL.

This clone was observed at least ten times. The chain employs TRBV5-1 and TRBJ1-1; TRBD1 matches 11 bases. The length of the CDR3 is 16 residues. J gave up 1 base and V 2 bases, and 4 bases lay outside the gene matches. Germline CDR1 reads SGHRS; CDR2 reads YFSETQ. The CDR3 sequence is CASSFFGQGANTEAFF. The CDR3 bases are TGCGCCAGCAGCTTCTTCGGACAGGGGGCGAACACTGAAGCTTTCTTT.

This rearrangement joins TRBV29-1 to TRBJ2-5; tentatively, D is TRBD1 or TRBD2 (5 bases each). The CDR3 is 12 residues long. Germline V gives CDR1 SQVTM, CDR2 ANQGSEA. The V end lost 6 bases, the J end lost 3 bases, and 11 bases lay between the germline ends. The CDR3 nucleotides are TGCAGCGTCAGGGACGGAAAAGAGACCCAGTACTTC. It translates to CSVRDGKETQYF.

A few counts support this clone. The V call is TRBV5-1, the J call TRBJ1-6; possibly TRBD1 for D (5 bases). Trimming shortened V by 0 bases and J by 10 bases, and 14 bases separated the two germline ends. This CDR3 is 15 amino acids long. In germline, CDR1 is SGHRS, CDR2 YFSETQ. The CDR3 DNA follows: TGCGCCAGCAGCTTGGGGGACCTCATTGGGTCACCCCTCCACTTT. Amino acids: CASSLGDLIGSPLHF.

The rearrangement links TRBV7-9 to TRBJ1-4; D possibly corresponds to TRBD1 (6 bases). V was cut by 5 bases and J by 6 bases, with 16 bases left in between. The CDR3 consists of 15 residues. CDR1 SEHNR and CDR2 FQNEAQ come from the germline V gene (reference sequence). In DNA form, the CDR3 reads TGTGCCAGCAGCCCAGGGGTTTACCGGGATGAAAAACTGTTTTTT. Encoded protein: CASSPGVYRDEKLFF. Full variable domain (outside the CDR3, taken from reference TRBV7-9 and TRBJ1-4): DTGVSQNPRHKITKRGQNVTFRCDPISEHNRLYWYRQTLGQGPEFLTYFQNEAQLEKSRLLSDRFSAERPKGSFSTLEIQRTEQGDSAMYLCASSPGVYRDEKLFFGSGTQLSVL.

This chain links TRBV7-2 with TRBJ2-3; D is possibly TRBD1 (5 bases). CDR3 length: 13 residues. CDR1 and CDR2 (germline): SGHTA, FQGNSA. The ends were cut back, 2 bases at V and 5 bases at J, with 8 bases in the middle. CDR3 DNA sequence: TGTGCCAGCAGCTTACCCGACAGAGATACGCAGTATTTT. This translates into CASSLPDRDTQYF. The full variable domain, rest sourced from reference TRBV7-2 and TRBJ2-3, is GAGVSQSPSNKVTEKGKDVELRCDPISGHTALYWYRQSLGQGLEFLIYFQGNSAPDKSGLPSDRFSAERTGGSVSTLTIQRTQQEDSAVYLCASSLPDRDTQYFGPGTRLTVL.

The rearrangement joins TRBV29-1 to TRBJ2-2; 10 bases map to TRBD2. CDR1 and CDR2 from the germline V gene are SQVTM and ANQGSEA. V gave up 7 bases and J gave up 0 bases; unmatched junction bases: 2. CDR3 length: 14 amino acids. The CDR3 bases are TGCAGCGCCGGACTAGCGGCGAACACCGGGGAGCTGTTTTTT. This sequence encodes CSAGLAANTGELFF.

This clone has only a few counts. The chain has TRBV12-5 and TRBJ2-3, with D hard to call. The CDR3 totals 12 residues. Trimming removed 4 bases at V and 2 bases at J, with 4 bases between. CDR1 LGHNT and CDR2 FRNRAP come from the germline V gene. This chain's CDR3 is CASGSNTDTQYF. The CDR3 coding sequence is TGTGCTAGTGGTTCTAACACAGATACGCAGTATTTT.

V is TRBV7-2 and J is TRBJ2-2; D gene uncertain. This CDR3 contains 14 residues. The germline V and J ends were trimmed by 5 bases and 6 bases, with 13 bases remaining between them. Germline values: CDR1 SGHTA, CDR2 FQGNSA. CDR3 in amino acids: CASSPNVGSGELFF. CDR3 bases: TGTGCCAGCAGCCCTAATGTGGGCTCCGGGGAGCTGTTTTTT. Full variable domain (remainder filled in from reference TRBV7-2 and TRBJ2-2): GAGVSQSPSNKVTEKGKDVELRCDPISGHTALYWYRQSLGQGLEFLIYFQGNSAPDKSGLPSDRFSAERTGGSVSTLTIQRTQQEDSAVYLCASSPNVGSGELFFGEGSRLTVL.